This T cell receptor (beta chain) was recovered during a study of cytotoxic CD8 clonotypes in ibrutinib-treated CLL. Study information: Partial response was seen in 24 patients and complete response in 2; after median around six years, around 14 stayed remitted, some 12 progressed.

Produced via immunoSEQ multiplex PCR; TCRdb's table is partial and in-frame only. The sample contains 150,000 or so clones, 60% to 85% of which appear only once. This TCR was recovered from a human donor with chronic lymphocytic leukemia. The specimen was PBMCs, collected after 12 months of ibrutinib treatment.

Written as DNA, the CDR3 is TGTGCCAGCTCACCAGACATGGGGGGAAAACTGTTTTTT. Translating it yields CASSPDMGGKLFF. V and J are TRBV18 and TRBJ1-4; D is perhaps TRBD1 (5 bases). This CDR3 comprises 13 residues. Germline V lookup: CDR1 KGHSH, CDR2 LQKENI. V lost 2 bases, J lost 10 bases, and 11 bases lay in between. Together with reference TRBV18 and TRBJ1-4, the CDR3 gives the full variable domain: NAGVMQNPRHLVRRRGQEARLRCSPMKGHSHVYWYRQLPEEGLKFMVYLQKENIIDESGMPKERFSAEFPKEGPSILRIQQVVRGDSAAYFCASSPDMGGKLFFGSGTQLSVL.